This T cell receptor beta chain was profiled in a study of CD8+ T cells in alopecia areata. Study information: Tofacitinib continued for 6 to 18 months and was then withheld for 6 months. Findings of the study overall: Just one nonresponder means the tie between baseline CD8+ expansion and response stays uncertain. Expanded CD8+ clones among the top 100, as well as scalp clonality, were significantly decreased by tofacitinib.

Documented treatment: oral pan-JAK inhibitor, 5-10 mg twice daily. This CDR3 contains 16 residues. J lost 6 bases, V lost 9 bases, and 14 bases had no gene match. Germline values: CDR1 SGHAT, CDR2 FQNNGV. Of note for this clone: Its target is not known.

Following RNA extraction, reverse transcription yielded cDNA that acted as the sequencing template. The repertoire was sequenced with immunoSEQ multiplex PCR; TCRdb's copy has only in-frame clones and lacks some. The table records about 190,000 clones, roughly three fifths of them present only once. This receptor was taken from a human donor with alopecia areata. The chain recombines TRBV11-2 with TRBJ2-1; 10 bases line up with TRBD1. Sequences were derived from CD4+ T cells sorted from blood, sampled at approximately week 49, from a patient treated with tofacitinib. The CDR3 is CASHGTGAVVGNEQFF. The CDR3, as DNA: TGTGCCAGTCACGGGACAGGGGCAGTTGTGGGCAATGAGCAGTTCTTC. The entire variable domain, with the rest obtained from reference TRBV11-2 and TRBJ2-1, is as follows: EAGVAQSPRYKIIEKRQSVAFWCNPISGHATLYWYQQILGQGPKLLIQFQNNGVVDDSQLPKDRFSAERLKGVDSTLKIQPAKLEDSAVYLCASHGTGAVVGNEQFFGPGTRLTVL.